This T cell receptor (beta chain) came from a study of identical twins. On this clonotype: Its antigen is unidentified.

Overall study results and limits: Not following the same donors, the study drew its conclusions from cross-sectional statistical analysis.

The CDR3 sequence is 14 residues long. Germline lookup yields CDR1 LGHDT and CDR2 YNNKEL (reference sequence). Template switching added a universal primer site, and cDNA bore unique molecular identifiers. TCRdb reanalysed the 5' RACE reads using MiXCR and keeps one entry per CDR3 protein. The table includes some 1,600,000 distinct CDR3 sequences, about 32% detected once. The V call is TRBV3-1, the J call TRBJ2-7; 9 bases fit TRBD1. TRBJ2-5 explains the end of the DNA better; the J call may be wrong. The source material was cord blood. This TCR was recovered from a newborn girl in good health. CDR3 bases: TGTGCCAGCAGCCAAGCAGGGACAGGGGAGACCCAGTACTTC. Translated, it gives CASSQAGTGETQYF.